Presented here are 3 T cell receptor beta chains from one specimen sequenced in a study of OX40 agonist ivuxolimab in advanced cancers. Libraries were prepared by immunoSEQ multiplex PCR; TCRdb keeps only in-frame clonotypes and omits some of them. The repertoire holds about 59,000 clones, with 85% to 90% as singletons. The sequencing here drew on CD4+ or CD8+ T cells sorted from blood, taken in a trial of the OX40 agonist ivuxolimab. These receptors were obtained from an adult with an advanced solid tumor such as melanoma, head and neck, liver or kidney cancer.

The chain carries TRBV5-6 and TRBJ2-1, with TRBD2 matching 10 bases. CDR1 and CDR2 from the germline V gene are SGHDT and YYEEEE. CDR3 length equals 13 residues. Trimming removed 0 bases from V and 12 bases from J; junction bases left unmatched: 3. The CDR3 loop reads CASSLVGLAWQFF. The CDR3 DNA is TGTGCCAGCAGCTTGGTGGGACTAGCGTGGCAGTTCTTC.

The rearrangement links TRBV19 to TRBJ2-5; the match to TRBD2 covers 8 bases. Germline V gene data show CDR1 as LNHDA and CDR2 as SQIVND (reference sequence). The CDR3 totals 14 residues. Trimming removed 1 base from V and 4 bases from J; junction bases left unmatched: 2. The CDR3 protein is CASSIAGGRETQYF. As DNA, the CDR3 is TGTGCCAGTAGTATAGCGGGGGGGAGAGAGACCCAGTACTTC.

The chain has TRBV19 and TRBJ2-3, with TRBD2 matching over 16 bases. In germline, CDR1 is LNHDA, CDR2 SQIVND (reference sequence). Trimming took 5 bases from V and 3 from J; bases not matched to a gene: 5. This CDR3 has 17 residues. CDR3 residues: CASSPPGLAGGTDTQYF. DNA of the CDR3: TGTGCCAGTAGTCCTCCGGGACTAGCGGGGGGGACAGATACGCAGTATTTT.